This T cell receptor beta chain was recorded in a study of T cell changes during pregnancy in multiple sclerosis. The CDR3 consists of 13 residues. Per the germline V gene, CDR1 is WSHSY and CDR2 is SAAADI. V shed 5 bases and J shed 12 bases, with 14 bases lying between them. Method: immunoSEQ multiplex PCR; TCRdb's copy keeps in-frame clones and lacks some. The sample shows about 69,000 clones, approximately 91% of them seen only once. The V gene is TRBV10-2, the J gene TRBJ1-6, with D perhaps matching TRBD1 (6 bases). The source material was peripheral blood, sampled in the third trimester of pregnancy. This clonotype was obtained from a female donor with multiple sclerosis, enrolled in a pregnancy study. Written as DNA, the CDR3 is TGCGCCAGCAGTTCCACAGGGCTGGGACCCCTCCACTTT. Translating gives CASSSTGLGPLHF.